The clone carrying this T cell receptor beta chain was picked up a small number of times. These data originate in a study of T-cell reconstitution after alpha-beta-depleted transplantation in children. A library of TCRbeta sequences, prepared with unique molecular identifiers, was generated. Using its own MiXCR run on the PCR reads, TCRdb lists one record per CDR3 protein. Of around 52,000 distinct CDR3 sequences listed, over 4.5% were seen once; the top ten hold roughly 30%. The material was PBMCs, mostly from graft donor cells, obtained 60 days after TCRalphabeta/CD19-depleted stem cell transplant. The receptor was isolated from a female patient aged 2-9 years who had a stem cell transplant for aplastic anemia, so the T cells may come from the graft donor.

Here the CDR3 reads CASSQESLLGSPLHF. For the CDR3, the DNA is TGTGCCAGCAGCCAAGAATCGCTTTTGGGATCACCCCTCCACTTT. The rearrangement links TRBV14 to TRBJ1-6; D ambiguous. Germline V gene data show CDR1 as SGHDN and CDR2 as FVKESK. The length of the CDR3 is 15 residues. Trimming stripped 0 bases from V and 10 bases from J, with 13 bases between.